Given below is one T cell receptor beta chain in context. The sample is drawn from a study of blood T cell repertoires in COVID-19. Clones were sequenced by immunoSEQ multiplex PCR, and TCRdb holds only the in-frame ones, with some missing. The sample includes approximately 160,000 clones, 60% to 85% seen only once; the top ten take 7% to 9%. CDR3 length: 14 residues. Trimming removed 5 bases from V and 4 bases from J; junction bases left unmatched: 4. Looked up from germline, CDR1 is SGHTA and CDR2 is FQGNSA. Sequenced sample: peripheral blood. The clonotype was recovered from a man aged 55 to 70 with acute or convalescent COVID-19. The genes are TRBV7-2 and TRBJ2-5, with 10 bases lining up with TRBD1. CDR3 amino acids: CASSPRTGGETQYF. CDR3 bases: TGTGCCAGCAGCCCCCGGACAGGGGGAGAGACCCAGTACTTC.